This T cell receptor beta chain was obtained from a study of identical twins. Each CDR3 protein gets one entry after TCRdb re-called the 5' RACE reads with MiXCR. The sample has 200,000 to 250,000 distinct CDR3 sequences, 7.5% seen once. After removal of 4 bases from V and 2 bases from J, the junction contained 8 bases not matched to a gene. Germline assignment: CDR1 KGHSH and CDR2 LQKENI. This CDR3 region has 16 residues. These data were likewise used in another study, on yellow fever vaccine responses in identical twins.

The rearrangement links TRBV18 to TRBJ2-3; TRBD1 agrees at 8 bases. The origin of this receptor is a woman younger than 30 in good health. Source material: memory (CD45RO+) T cells sorted from blood. In DNA form, the CDR3 reads TGTGCCAGCTCACTGACGGACAGGGTCGACACAGATACGCAGTATTTT. Protein product: CASSLTDRVDTDTQYF.